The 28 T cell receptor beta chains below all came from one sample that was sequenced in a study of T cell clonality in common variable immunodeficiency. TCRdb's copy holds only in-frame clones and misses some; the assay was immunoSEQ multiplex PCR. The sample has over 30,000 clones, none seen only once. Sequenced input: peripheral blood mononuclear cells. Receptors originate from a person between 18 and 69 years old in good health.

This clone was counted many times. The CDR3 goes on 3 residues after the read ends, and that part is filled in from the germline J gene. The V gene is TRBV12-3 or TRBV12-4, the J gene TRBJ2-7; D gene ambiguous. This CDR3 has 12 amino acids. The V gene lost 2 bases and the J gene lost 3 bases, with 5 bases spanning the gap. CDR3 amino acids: CASSLWLYEQYF. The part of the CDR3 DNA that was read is TGTGCCAGCAGTTTATGGCTCTACGAG.

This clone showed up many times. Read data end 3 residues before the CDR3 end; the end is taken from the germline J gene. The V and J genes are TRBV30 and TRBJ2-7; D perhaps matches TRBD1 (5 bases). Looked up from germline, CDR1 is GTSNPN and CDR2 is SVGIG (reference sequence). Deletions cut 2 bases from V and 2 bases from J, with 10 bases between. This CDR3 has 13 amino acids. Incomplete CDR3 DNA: TGTGCCTGGAGTCCCCCAGGGACCTACGAG. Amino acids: CAWSPPGTYE. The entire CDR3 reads CAWSPPGTYEQYF.

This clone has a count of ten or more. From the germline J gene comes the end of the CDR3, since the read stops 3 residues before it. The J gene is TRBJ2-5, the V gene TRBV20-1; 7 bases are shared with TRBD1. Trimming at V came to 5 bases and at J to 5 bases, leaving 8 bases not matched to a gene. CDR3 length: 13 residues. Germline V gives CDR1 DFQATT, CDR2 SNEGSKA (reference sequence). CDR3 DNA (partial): TGCAGTGCTGAGGACAGGTCCCACGAGACC. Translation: CSAEDRSHET. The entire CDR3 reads CSAEDRSHETQYF.

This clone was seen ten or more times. The part of the CDR3 DNA that was read is TGTGCCAGCAGCGGCGGGTGGTACGAG. This sequence encodes CASSGGWYE. The CDR3, in full, reads CASSGGWYEQYF. This sequence joins TRBV2 and TRBJ2-7, with a possible D match to TRBD2 (5 bases). The read ends 3 residues early relative to the CDR3; the germline J gene fills the gap. Trimming took 6 bases from V and 4 from J, leaving 10 bases between them. The CDR3 loop spans 12 amino acids. The V gene's germline CDR1 is SNHLY and CDR2 FYNNEI. Full variable domain (remainder filled in from reference TRBV2 and TRBJ2-7): EPEVTQTPSHQVTQMGQEVILRCVPISNHLYFYWYRQILGQKVEFLVSFYNNEISEKSEIFDDQFSVERPDGSNFTLKIRSTKLEDSAMYFCASSGGWYEQYFGPGTRLTVT.

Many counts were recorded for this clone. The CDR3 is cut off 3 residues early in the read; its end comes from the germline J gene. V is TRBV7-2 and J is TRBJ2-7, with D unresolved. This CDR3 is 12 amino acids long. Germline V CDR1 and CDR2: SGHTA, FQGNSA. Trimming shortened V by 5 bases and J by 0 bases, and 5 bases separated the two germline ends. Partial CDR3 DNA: TGTGCCAGCAGCGAGCGCTCCTACGAG. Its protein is CASSERSYE. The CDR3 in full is CASSERSYEQYF.

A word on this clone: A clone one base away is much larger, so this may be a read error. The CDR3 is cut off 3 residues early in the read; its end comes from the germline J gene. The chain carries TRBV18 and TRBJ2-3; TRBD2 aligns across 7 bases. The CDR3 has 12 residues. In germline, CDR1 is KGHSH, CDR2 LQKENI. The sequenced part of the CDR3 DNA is TGTGCCAGCTGGGACTATCAAGAGACG. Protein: CASWDYQET. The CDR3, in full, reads CASWDYQETQYF.

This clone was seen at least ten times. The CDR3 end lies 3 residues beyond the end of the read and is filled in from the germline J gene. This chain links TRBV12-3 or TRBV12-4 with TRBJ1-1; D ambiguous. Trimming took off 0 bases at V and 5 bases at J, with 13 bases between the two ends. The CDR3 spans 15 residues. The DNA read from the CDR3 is TGTGCCAGCAGTTTAGCGCTGAAGGCCCCGACTGAA. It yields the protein CASSLALKAPTE. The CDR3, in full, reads CASSLALKAPTEAFF.

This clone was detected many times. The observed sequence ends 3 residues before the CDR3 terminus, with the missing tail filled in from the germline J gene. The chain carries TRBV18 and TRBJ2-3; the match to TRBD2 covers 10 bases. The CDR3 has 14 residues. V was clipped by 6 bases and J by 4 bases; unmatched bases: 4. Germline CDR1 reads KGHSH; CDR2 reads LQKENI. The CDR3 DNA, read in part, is TGTGCCAGCTCGAGCGGGAGGGTGTCAGATACG. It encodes CASSSGRVSDT. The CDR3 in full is CASSSGRVSDTQYF.

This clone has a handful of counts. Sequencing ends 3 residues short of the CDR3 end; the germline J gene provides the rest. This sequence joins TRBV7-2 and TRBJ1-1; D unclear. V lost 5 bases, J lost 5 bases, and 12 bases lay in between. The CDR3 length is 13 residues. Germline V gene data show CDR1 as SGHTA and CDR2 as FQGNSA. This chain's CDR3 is CASSPRRYTEAFF. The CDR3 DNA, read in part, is TGTGCCAGCAGCCCCCGCCGGTATACTGAA.

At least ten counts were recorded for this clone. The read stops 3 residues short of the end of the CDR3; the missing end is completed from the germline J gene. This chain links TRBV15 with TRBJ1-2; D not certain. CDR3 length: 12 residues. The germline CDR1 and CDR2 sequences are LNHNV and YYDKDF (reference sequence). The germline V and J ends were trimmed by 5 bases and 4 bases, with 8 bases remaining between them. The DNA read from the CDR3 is TGTGCCACCAGCGCAGGACTCTATGGC. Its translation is CATSAGLYG. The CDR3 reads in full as CATSAGLYGYTF.

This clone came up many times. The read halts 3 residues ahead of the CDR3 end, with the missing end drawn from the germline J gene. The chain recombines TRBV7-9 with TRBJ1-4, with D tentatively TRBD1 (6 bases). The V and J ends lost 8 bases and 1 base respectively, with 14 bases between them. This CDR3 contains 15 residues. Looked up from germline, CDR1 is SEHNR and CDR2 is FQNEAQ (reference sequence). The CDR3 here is CASVPQGGTNEKLFF. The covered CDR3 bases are TGTGCCAGCGTACCACAGGGTGGAACTAATGAAAAA. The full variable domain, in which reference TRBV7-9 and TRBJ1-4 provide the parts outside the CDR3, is DTGVSQNPRHKITKRGQNVTFRCDPISEHNRLYWYRQTLGQGPEFLTYFQNEAQLEKSRLLSDRFSAERPKGSFSTLEIQRTEQGDSAMYLCASVPQGGTNEKLFFGSGTQLSVL.

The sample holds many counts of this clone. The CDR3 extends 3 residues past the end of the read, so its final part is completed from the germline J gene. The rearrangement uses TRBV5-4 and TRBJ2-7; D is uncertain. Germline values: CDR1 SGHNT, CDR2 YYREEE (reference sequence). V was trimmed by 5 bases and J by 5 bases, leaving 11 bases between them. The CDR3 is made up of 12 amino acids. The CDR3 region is CASSQPQDEQYF. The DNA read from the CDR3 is TGTGCCAGCAGTCAACCTCAGGACGAG. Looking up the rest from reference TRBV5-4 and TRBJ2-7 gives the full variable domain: ETGVTQSPTHLIKTRGQQVTLRCSSQSGHNTVSWYQQALGQGPQFIFQYYREEENGRGNFPPRFSGLQFPNYSSELNVNALELDDSALYLCASSQPQDEQYFGPGTRLTVT.

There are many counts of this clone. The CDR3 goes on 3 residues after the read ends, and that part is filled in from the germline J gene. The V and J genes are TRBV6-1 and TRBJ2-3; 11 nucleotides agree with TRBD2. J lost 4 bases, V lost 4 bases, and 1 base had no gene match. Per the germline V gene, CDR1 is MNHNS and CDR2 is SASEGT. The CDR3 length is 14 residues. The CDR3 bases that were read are TGTGCCAGCAGTGGACTAGCGGGGTCAGATACG. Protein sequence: CASSGLAGSDT. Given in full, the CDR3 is CASSGLAGSDTQYF.

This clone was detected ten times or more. The CDR3 region is CASMEGRGGETQYF. The covered CDR3 bases are TGTGCCAGCATGGAGGGCCGTGGAGGTGAGACC. The chain has TRBV2 and TRBJ2-5, with D tentatively TRBD2 (6 bases). Read coverage stops 3 residues before the CDR3 terminus; the germline J gene supplies the remainder. The V and J ends lost 7 bases and 5 bases respectively, with 17 bases between them. CDR1 is SNHLY, CDR2 FYNNEI, per germline. CDR3 size: 14 residues. Complete variable domain (other parts from reference TRBV2 and TRBJ2-5): EPEVTQTPSHQVTQMGQEVILRCVPISNHLYFYWYRQILGQKVEFLVSFYNNEISEKSEIFDDQFSVERPDGSNFTLKIRSTKLEDSAMYFCASMEGRGGETQYFGPGTRLLVL.

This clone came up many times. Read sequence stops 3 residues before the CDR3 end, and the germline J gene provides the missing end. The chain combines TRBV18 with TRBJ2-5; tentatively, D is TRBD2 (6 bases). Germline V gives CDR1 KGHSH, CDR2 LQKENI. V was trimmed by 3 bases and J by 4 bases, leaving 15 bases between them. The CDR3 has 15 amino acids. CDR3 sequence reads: CASSPSLAGGETQYF. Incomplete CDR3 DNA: TGTGCCAGCTCACCGTCACTAGCCGGGGGAGAGACC. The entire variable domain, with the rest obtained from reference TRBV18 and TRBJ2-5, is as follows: NAGVMQNPRHLVRRRGQEARLRCSPMKGHSHVYWYRQLPEEGLKFMVYLQKENIIDESGMPKERFSAEFPKEGPSILRIQQVVRGDSAAYFCASSPSLAGGETQYFGPGTRLLVL.

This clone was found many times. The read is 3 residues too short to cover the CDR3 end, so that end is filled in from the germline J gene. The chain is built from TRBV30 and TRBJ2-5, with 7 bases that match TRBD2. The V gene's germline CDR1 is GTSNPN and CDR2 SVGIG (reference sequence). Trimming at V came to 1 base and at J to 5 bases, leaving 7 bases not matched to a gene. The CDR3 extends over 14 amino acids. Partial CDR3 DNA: TGTGCCTGGAGTGGCAGCGGGGCTTGGGAGACC. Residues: CAWSGSGAWET. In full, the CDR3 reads CAWSGSGAWETQYF.

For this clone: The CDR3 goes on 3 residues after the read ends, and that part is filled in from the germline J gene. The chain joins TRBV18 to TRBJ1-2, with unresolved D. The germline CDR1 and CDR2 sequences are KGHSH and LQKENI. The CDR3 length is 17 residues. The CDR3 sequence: CASSSYGGRSTYNDYTF. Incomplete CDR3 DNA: TGTGCCAGCTCAAGTTACGGCGGGAGGTCGACCTACAATGAC.

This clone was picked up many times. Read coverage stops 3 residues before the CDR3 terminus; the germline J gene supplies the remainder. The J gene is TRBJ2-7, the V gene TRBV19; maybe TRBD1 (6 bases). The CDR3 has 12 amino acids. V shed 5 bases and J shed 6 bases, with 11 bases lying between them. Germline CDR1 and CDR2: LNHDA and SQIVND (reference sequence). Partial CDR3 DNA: TGTGCCAGTAGTCCCCGAGGGGGCGAG. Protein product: CASSPRGGE. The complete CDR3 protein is CASSPRGGEQYF.

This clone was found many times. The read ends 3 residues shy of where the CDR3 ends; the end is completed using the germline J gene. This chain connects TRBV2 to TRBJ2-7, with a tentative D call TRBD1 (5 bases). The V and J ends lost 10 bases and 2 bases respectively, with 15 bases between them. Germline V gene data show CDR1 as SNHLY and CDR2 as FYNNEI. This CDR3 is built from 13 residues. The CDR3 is CATSRQPTYEQYF. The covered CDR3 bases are TGTGCCACTTCCAGACAGCCAACCTACGAG.

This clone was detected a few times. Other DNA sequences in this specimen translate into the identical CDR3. The DNA read from the CDR3 is TGTGCCTGGAGTGGAGCTGGGGGCTCGGGAAACACC. Its translation: CAWSGAGGSGNT. The CDR3 as a whole reads CAWSGAGGSGNTIYF. The V gene is TRBV30, the J gene TRBJ1-3; possible D gene TRBD1, 6 bases. The DNA ends 3 residues before the CDR3 does, and the rest of the CDR3 is filled in from the germline J gene. The CDR3 runs to 15 residues. The germline V gene encodes CDR1 GTSNPN and CDR2 SVGIG (reference sequence). The V end lost 1 base, the J end lost 4 bases, and 14 bases lay between the germline ends.

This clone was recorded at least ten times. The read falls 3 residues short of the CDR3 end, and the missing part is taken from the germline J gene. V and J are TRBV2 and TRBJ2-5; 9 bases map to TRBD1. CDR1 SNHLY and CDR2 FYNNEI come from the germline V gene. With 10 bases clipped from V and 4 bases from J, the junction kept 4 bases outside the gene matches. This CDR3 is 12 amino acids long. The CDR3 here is CAIGQGRETQYF. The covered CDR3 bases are TGTGCCATCGGACAGGGGCGAGAGACC.

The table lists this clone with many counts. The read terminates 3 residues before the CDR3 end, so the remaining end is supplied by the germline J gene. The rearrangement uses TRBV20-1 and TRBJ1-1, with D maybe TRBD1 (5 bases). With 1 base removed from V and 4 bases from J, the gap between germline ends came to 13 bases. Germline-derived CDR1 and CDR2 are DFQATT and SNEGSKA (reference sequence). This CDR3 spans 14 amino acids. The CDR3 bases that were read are TGCAGTGCTAGAGGCCCGGGGGGGGTCACTGAA. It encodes CSARGPGGVTE. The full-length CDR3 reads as CSARGPGGVTEAFF.

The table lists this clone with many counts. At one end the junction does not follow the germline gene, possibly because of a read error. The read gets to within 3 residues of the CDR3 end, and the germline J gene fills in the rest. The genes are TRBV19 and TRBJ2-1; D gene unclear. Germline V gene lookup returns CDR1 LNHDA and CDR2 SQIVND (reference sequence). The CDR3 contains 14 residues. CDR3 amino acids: CASSIFSSDNEQFF. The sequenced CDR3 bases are TGTGCCAGTAGTATATTCTCCTCCGACAATGAG.

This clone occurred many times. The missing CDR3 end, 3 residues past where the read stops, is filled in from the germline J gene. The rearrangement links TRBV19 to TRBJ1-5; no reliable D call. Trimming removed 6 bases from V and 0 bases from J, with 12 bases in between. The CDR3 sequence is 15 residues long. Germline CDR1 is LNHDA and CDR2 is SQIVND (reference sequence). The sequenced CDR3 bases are TGTGCCAGTAGGAGCGGGGTGTATAGCAATCAGCCC. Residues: CASRSGVYSNQP. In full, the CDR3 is CASRSGVYSNQPQHF.

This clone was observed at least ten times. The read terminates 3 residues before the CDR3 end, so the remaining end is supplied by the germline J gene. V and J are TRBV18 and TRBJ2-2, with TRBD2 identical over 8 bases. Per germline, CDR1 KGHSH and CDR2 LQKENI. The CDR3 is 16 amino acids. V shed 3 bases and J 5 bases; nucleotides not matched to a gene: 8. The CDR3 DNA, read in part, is TGTGCCAGCTCACCTGTGAGCGGGAGTGTTACCGGGGAG. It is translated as CASSPVSGSVTGE. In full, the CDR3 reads CASSPVSGSVTGELFF.

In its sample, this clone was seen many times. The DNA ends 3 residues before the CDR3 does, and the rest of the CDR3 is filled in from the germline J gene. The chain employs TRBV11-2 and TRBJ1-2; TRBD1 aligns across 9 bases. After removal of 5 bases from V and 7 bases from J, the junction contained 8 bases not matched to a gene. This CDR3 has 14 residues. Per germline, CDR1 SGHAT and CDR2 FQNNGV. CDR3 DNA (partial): TGTGCCAGCAGCCTCCTTACAGGGGGCAGTGGC. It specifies CASSLLTGGSG. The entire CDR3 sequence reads CASSLLTGGSGYTF.

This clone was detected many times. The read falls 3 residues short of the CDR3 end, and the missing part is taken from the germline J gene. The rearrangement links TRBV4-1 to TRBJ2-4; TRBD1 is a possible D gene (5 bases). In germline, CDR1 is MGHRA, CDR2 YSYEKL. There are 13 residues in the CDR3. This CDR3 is CASNQGPLYGQYF. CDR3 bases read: TGCGCCAGCAACCAGGGCCCACTCTATGGT.

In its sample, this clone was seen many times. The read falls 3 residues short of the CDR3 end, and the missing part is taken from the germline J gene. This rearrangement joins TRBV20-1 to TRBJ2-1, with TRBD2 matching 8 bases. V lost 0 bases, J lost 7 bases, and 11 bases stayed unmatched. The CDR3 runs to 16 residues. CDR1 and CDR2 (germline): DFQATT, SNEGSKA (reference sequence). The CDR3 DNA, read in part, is TGCAGTGCTAGAGACCCCAGCGGGAGCTCGAGGAATGAG. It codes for CSARDPSGSSRNE. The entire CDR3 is CSARDPSGSSRNEQFF.